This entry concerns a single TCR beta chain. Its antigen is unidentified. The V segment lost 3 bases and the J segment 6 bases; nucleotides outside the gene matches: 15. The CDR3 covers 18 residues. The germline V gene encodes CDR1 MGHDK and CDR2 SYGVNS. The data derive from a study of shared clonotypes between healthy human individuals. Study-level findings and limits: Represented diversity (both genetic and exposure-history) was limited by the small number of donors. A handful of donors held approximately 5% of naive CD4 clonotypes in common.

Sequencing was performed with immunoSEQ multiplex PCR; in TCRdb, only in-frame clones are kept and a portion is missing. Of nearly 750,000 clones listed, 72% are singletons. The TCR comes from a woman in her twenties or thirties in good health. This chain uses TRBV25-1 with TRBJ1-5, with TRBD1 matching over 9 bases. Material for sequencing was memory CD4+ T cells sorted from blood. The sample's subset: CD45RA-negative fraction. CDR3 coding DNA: TGTGCCAGCAGTGACTCCTCCACCGGGACAGGGCTGGGTCAGCCCCAGCATTTT. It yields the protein CASSDSSTGTGLGQPQHF.